Presented here are 16 T cell receptor beta chains from one specimen sequenced in a study of beta chain features in type 1 diabetes. No antigen has been identified for these receptors. Reverse transcribing all isolated RNA meant expressed TCRB transcripts were sequenced. Here immunoSEQ multiplex PCR was the method, and the copy in TCRdb shows in-frame clones only, minus some. The sample holds 230,000 or so clones, 16% seen once. Overall study findings and caveats: Across all four CD4+ subsets, people with type 1 diabetes showed modestly shorter TCRB CDR3s.

Specimen: naive CD4+ T cells from blood. These receptors all stem from a man aged 25 to 40 with type 1 diabetes.

This clone was seen only a few times. The chain links TRBV4-1 to TRBJ1-2, with 8 bases aligning to TRBD1. Germline values: CDR1 MGHRA, CDR2 YSYEKL. The CDR3 length is 15 residues. V lost 1 base, J lost 8 bases, and 9 bases stayed unmatched. CDR3 loop: CASSQVGQGPGGYTF. CDR3 in DNA: TGCGCCAGCAGCCAAGTAGGACAGGGCCCAGGAGGCTACACCTTC.

V usage is TRBV5-1 and J usage is TRBJ2-7; 10 bases fit TRBD2. Germline lookup yields CDR1 SGHRS and CDR2 YFSETQ. This CDR3 has 15 amino acids. With V trimmed by 0 bases and J by 7 bases, 7 bases remained unmatched. For the CDR3, the DNA is TGCGCCAGCAGCTTGGCTAGCGGGAGCCCTCAAGAGCAGTACTTC. This encodes CASSLASGSPQEQYF. Looking up the rest from reference TRBV5-1 and TRBJ2-7 gives the full variable domain: KAGVTQTPRYLIKTRGQQVTLSCSPISGHRSVSWYQQTPGQGLQFLFEYFSETQRNKGNFPGRFSGRQFSNSRSEMNVSTLELGDSALYLCASSLASGSPQEQYFGPGTRLTVT.

This clone appeared a few times. The V and J genes are TRBV29-1 and TRBJ1-4; 7 nucleotides match TRBD1. CDR1 is SQVTM and CDR2 is ANQGSEA in the germline V gene. This CDR3 is built from 14 residues. Trimming cost V 6 bases and J 7 bases; bases outside gene matches: 11. CDR3 nucleotides: TGCAGCGTAACCACAGGGGCTGCGGGTGAAAAACTGTTTTTT. It yields the protein CSVTTGAAGEKLFF.

The genes are TRBV23-1 and TRBJ2-7; possible D gene TRBD1, 6 bases. TRBV23-1 belongs to the ORF category, with a function that is uncertain. Trimming stripped 0 bases from V and 4 bases from J, with 16 bases between. The CDR3 is 16 amino acids. This CDR3 reads CASSQSKGDAVYEQYF. The CDR3, as DNA: TGCGCCAGCAGTCAATCGAAGGGGGACGCAGTTTACGAGCAGTACTTC.

This chain connects TRBV29-1 to TRBJ2-7; possible D gene TRBD2, 6 bases. The germline CDR1 and CDR2 sequences are SQVTM and ANQGSEA. The CDR3 totals 13 residues. The V end lost 2 bases, the J end lost 7 bases, and 15 bases lay between the germline ends. The CDR3 nucleotides read TGCAGCGTTGAAAGTAGCGGCGGGGCAGAGCAGTACTTC. Its protein is CSVESSGGAEQYF.

The V gene is TRBV29-1, the J gene TRBJ2-1; D unclear. Trimming removed 7 bases at V and 2 bases at J, with 12 bases between. Per germline, CDR1 SQVTM and CDR2 ANQGSEA. This CDR3 region has 13 residues. The CDR3 region is CSGAATAYNEQFF. CDR3 nucleotide sequence: TGCAGCGGTGCGGCTACTGCCTACAATGAGCAGTTCTTC.

The chain recombines TRBV29-1 with TRBJ2-5; D gene unclear. Germline V gene sequence: CDR1 SQVTM, CDR2 ANQGSEA. V lost 4 bases and J lost 4, with 13 bases in between. This CDR3 is built from 13 residues. This CDR3 reads CSVASLYPETQYF. The CDR3, as DNA: TGCAGCGTTGCATCCCTATACCCAGAGACCCAGTACTTC. The full variable domain, its missing parts supplied by reference TRBV29-1 and TRBJ2-5, is SAVISQKPSRDICQRGTSLTIQCQVDSQVTMMFWYRQQPGQSLTLIATANQGSEATYESGFVIDKFPISRPNLTFSTLTVSNMSPEDSSIYLCSVASLYPETQYFGPGTRLLVL.

The rearrangement links TRBV4-1 to TRBJ2-5, with 9 bases identical to TRBD2. The V segment lost 5 bases and the J segment 5 bases; nucleotides outside the gene matches: 9. Per germline, CDR1 MGHRA and CDR2 YSYEKL. The CDR3 contains 15 residues. CDR3: CASSELSGSRETQYF. DNA for the CDR3: TGCGCCAGCAGCGAACTTAGCGGGAGTCGGGAGACCCAGTACTTC.

There are a few counts of this clone. V usage is TRBV9 and J usage is TRBJ2-1, with 7 bases aligning to TRBD2. The CDR3 contains 17 residues. Germline V CDR1 and CDR2: SGDLS, YYNGEE. Trimming took 0 bases from V and 4 from J; bases not matched to a gene: 10. In DNA form, the CDR3 reads TGTGCCAGCAGCGTAGATCCAGCGGGACGACCTTACAATGAGCAGTTCTTC. This sequence encodes CASSVDPAGRPYNEQFF.

This chain uses TRBV18 with TRBJ2-7, with D possibly matching TRBD1 (5 bases). The CDR3 is made up of 16 amino acids. With 3 bases removed from V and 6 bases from J, the gap between germline ends came to 21 bases. Germline CDR1 is KGHSH and CDR2 is LQKENI. The CDR3 here is CASSPPGSGSVSEQYF. The CDR3, as DNA: TGTGCCAGCTCACCTCCCGGCTCAGGGTCGGTCTCCGAGCAGTACTTC. The whole variable domain, remainder taken from reference TRBV18 and TRBJ2-7, is NAGVMQNPRHLVRRRGQEARLRCSPMKGHSHVYWYRQLPEEGLKFMVYLQKENIIDESGMPKERFSAEFPKEGPSILRIQQVVRGDSAAYFCASSPPGSGSVSEQYFGPGTRLTVT.

V usage is TRBV10-3 and J usage is TRBJ2-7; no firm D call. Germline CDR1 and CDR2: ENHRY and SYGVKD. CDR3 length: 14 residues. V lost 3 bases to trimming and J lost 0 bases, with 9 bases between them. The CDR3 sequence: CAISEGITSYEQYF. CDR3 DNA sequence: TGTGCCATCAGTGAAGGGATAACCTCCTACGAGCAGTACTTC.

This clone was counted only a few times. The chain is built from TRBV7-9 and TRBJ2-7; D gene ambiguous. Germline loops: CDR1 SEHNR, CDR2 FQNEAQ (reference sequence). The CDR3 is 10 amino acids. Trimming stripped 1 base from V and 5 bases from J, with 0 bases between. The CDR3 region is CASSLDEQYF. The CDR3 DNA is TGTGCCAGCAGCTTAGACGAGCAGTACTTC.

This clone was counted only a few times. V and J are TRBV9 and TRBJ2-1; D may correspond to TRBD1 or TRBD2 (5 bases each). From germline, CDR1 is SGDLS and CDR2 YYNGEE. This CDR3 has 17 amino acids. V was trimmed by 3 bases and J by 0 bases, leaving 16 bases between them. The chain's CDR3 is CASSGRTRTSSYNEQFF. CDR3 coding DNA: TGTGCCAGCAGCGGCCGGACACGAACTAGCTCCTACAATGAGCAGTTCTTC.

As DNA, the CDR3 is TGTGCCTGGAGCCTCCGGCTCGCGGATACGCAGTATTTT. Protein: CAWSLRLADTQYF. The chain has TRBV30 and TRBJ2-3, with unresolved D. Trimming left V 3 bases short and J 6 bases short, with 13 bases between. Germline lookup yields CDR1 GTSNPN and CDR2 SVGIG (reference sequence). The length of the CDR3 is 13 residues.

This clone was found a few times. The CDR3 spells CSVEPQGANVLTF. The CDR3 bases are TGCAGCGTTGAACCACAGGGGGCCAACGTCCTGACTTTC. The chain couples TRBV29-1 to TRBJ2-6; D not certain. V dropped 2 bases and J dropped 4 bases, with 6 bases sitting between them. Germline V gene lookup returns CDR1 SQVTM and CDR2 ANQGSEA. This CDR3 contains 13 residues.

In its sample, this clone was seen a few times. V gene TRBV7-2 combines with J gene TRBJ2-3, with D perhaps TRBD1 (5 bases). Germline lookup yields CDR1 SGHTA and CDR2 FQGNSA. This CDR3 spans 12 amino acids. V gave up 6 bases and J gave up 6 bases, with 10 bases separating them. Here the CDR3 reads CASRSQADTQYF. As DNA, the CDR3 is TGTGCCAGCAGATCACAGGCCGATACGCAGTATTTT.